The 11 T cell receptor beta chains reported below all come from one sample, sequenced in a study of graft-versus-host responses after intestinal transplantation. Profiled with immunoSEQ multiplex PCR; TCRdb holds only in-frame clones, not every one. Of about 38,000 clones listed, 75% to 90% were seen once; the top ten hold 3% to 4%. Sequenced here: PBMCs, sampled 1070 days after transplant. Receptors were obtained from a human patient who received an intestinal transplant, so some T cells may come from the graft donor.

This clone was counted a single time. The chain carries TRBV2 and TRBJ2-5; unclear D gene. Trimming removed 6 bases at V and 2 bases at J, with 13 bases between. This CDR3 is built from 14 residues. In germline, CDR1 is SNHLY, CDR2 FYNNEI. The CDR3 DNA follows: TGTGCCAGCAGCGCCACTGAGAAGCAAGAGACCCAGTACTTC. Translation gives CASSATEKQETQYF.

The V gene is TRBV28, the J gene TRBJ2-1, with unresolved D. Germline V gene sequence: CDR1 MDHEN, CDR2 SYDVKM. The CDR3 contains 14 residues. V was pared by 7 bases and J by 6 bases, with 16 bases between. CDR3 residues: CASKIVVDGNEQFF. The CDR3 DNA follows: TGTGCCAGCAAAATAGTCGTAGATGGCAATGAGCAGTTCTTC. Combining the CDR3 with reference TRBV28 and TRBJ2-1 gives the whole variable domain DVKVTQSSRYLVKRTGEKVFLECVQDMDHENMFWYRQDPGLGLRLIYFSYDVKMKEKGDIPEGYSVSREKKERFSLILESASTNQTSMYLCASKIVVDGNEQFFGPGTRLTVL.

This clone showed up just once. The genes are TRBV28 and TRBJ1-1; D possibly corresponds to TRBD1 (6 bases). The CDR3 extends over 14 amino acids. From germline, CDR1 is MDHEN and CDR2 SYDVKM. The V and J ends lost 3 bases and 2 bases respectively, with 10 bases between them. CDR3 loop: CASSFYGGNTEAFF. DNA of the CDR3: TGTGCCAGCAGTTTTTATGGGGGCAACACTGAAGCTTTCTTT.

This clone was recorded a few times. The V gene is TRBV19, the J gene TRBJ2-7, with D maybe TRBD2 (6 bases). V dropped 9 bases and J dropped 1 base, with 13 bases sitting between them. The V gene's germline CDR1 is LNHDA and CDR2 SQIVND (reference sequence). CDR3 length: 13 residues. The CDR3 DNA is TGTGCCAGCCGTGACCGGGGGTCCTACGAGCAGTACTTC. Residues: CASRDRGSYEQYF.

The genes are TRBV15 and TRBJ2-2; D is perhaps TRBD1 (6 bases). The V and J ends lost 0 bases and 4 bases respectively, with 9 bases between them. The germline V gene has CDR1 LNHNV and CDR2 YYDKDF (reference sequence). The CDR3 consists of 15 residues. For the CDR3, the DNA is TGTGCCACCAGCAGAGATAAAGGGGGCACCGGGGAGCTGTTTTTT. Residues: CATSRDKGGTGELFF.

The gene calls are TRBV4-2 and TRBJ1-2; D uncertain. CDR1 is LGHNA, CDR2 YNFKEQ, per germline. Trimming took off 5 bases at V and 9 bases at J, with 7 bases between the two ends. This CDR3 region has 10 residues. The CDR3 coding sequence is TGTGCCAGCAGCTTGATAAGCTACACCTTC. Its protein is CASSLISYTF.

This clone was detected only a few times. The chain links TRBV27 to TRBJ2-7; 9 bases agree with TRBD2. The CDR3 contains 14 residues. Trimming removed 5 bases from V and 3 bases from J; junction bases left unmatched: 5. The germline CDR1 and CDR2 sequences are MNHEY and SMNVEV (reference sequence). In DNA form, the CDR3 reads TGTGCCAGCAGTCCGACGACTAGCGGCTACGAGCAGTACTTC. Translating it yields CASSPTTSGYEQYF.

The V and J genes are TRBV19 and TRBJ1-5; D gene uncertain. The CDR3 is 17 amino acids. Germline-derived CDR1 and CDR2 are LNHDA and SQIVND (reference sequence). V dropped 5 bases and J dropped 0 bases, with 17 bases sitting between them. The CDR3 reads CASSGGTEWDSNQPQHF. In DNA, the CDR3 is TGTGCCAGTAGTGGTGGTACGGAATGGGATAGCAATCAGCCCCAGCATTTT.

The J gene is TRBJ1-1, the V gene TRBV10-3; no reliable D call. CDR3 length: 13 residues. Germline CDR1 and CDR2: ENHRY and SYGVKD. Trimming pared 2 bases from V and 3 bases from J, leaving 7 bases between. The CDR3 region is CAISEAEYTEAFF. The CDR3 coding sequence is TGTGCCATCAGTGAGGCCGAATACACTGAAGCTTTCTTT.

J is TRBJ2-1 and V is TRBV5-4, with D possibly TRBD2 on 5 matching bases. Germline-derived CDR1 and CDR2 are SGHNT and YYREEE (reference sequence). V was pared by 2 bases and J by 2 bases, with 14 bases between. This CDR3 spans 16 amino acids. The CDR3 nucleotides are TGTGCCAGCAGCTTCACGGCGGGCCGGACCTACAATGAGCAGTTCTTC. Its protein is CASSFTAGRTYNEQFF.

The chain uses TRBV9 and TRBJ2-1; D tentatively fits TRBD1 or TRBD2 (5 bases each). CDR3 length: 15 residues. In germline, CDR1 is SGDLS, CDR2 YYNGEE. Trimming removed 4 bases at V and 0 bases at J, with 11 bases between. CDR3 sequence reads: CASSPPGPSYNEQFF. The CDR3 DNA reads TGTGCCAGCAGCCCTCCGGGGCCCTCCTACAATGAGCAGTTCTTC. Full variable domain (outside the CDR3, taken from reference TRBV9 and TRBJ2-1): DSGVTQTPKHLITATGQRVTLRCSPRSGDLSVYWYQQSLDQGLQFLIQYYNGEERAKGNILERFSAQQFPDLHSELNLSSLELGDSALYFCASSPPGPSYNEQFFGPGTRLTVL.